This is a list of T cell receptor beta chains from one sample in a study of cytomegalovirus exposure and HLA in healthy donors. Libraries were prepared by immunoSEQ multiplex PCR; TCRdb keeps only in-frame clonotypes and omits some of them. Found here are some 60,000 clones, around 86% of them singletons; the top ten hold about 10%. The specimen was PBMCs. All receptors come from a female donor in good health and CMV-seronegative. Both conserved end residues are trimmed from each CDR3.

V gene	J gene	CDR3 protein
TRBV12-5	TRBJ1-1	ASGLTGGTEAF
TRBV5-6	TRBJ2-7	ASSRTVPYEQY
TRBV7-2	TRBJ1-5	ASSLGRSSQGMGNQPQH
TRBV5-1	TRBJ2-4	ASSSRTGGNIQY
TRBV27	TRBJ1-2	ASSLSGTGRGGYT
TRBV18	TRBJ2-7	ASSPGQFYEQY
TRBV5-1	TRBJ2-7	ASSPGTALSYEQY
TRBV6-1	TRBJ2-7	ASSDRISYEQY
TRBV30	TRBJ1-1	AWTHGGEAF
TRBV28	TRBJ1-3	ASSFVTRSSGNTIY
TRBV25-1	TRBJ2-7	ASSEWVGSDEQY
TRBV18	TRBJ2-7	ASSPGQGWYEQY
TRBV6-5	TRBJ2-7	ASSYSGDFEY
TRBV28	TRBJ2-7	ASSSIGWGVGDYEQY
TRBV10-3	TRBJ1-1	AISDGTGGNTEAF
TRBV29-1	TRBJ2-4	SVEEGTGGAGSDSQY
TRBV30	TRBJ1-5	AWSSTGVRNQPQH
TRBV27	TRBJ1-2	ASTGQGATLSNYGYT
TRBV20-1	TRBJ2-1	SARPGNEQF
TRBV15	TRBJ2-6	ATSEDRTSGANGLT
TRBV2	TRBJ2-7	ASSGAGWHEQY
TRBV6-1	TRBJ2-5	ASSEGISGGAWETQY
TRBV6-5	TRBJ2-7	ASSYLSQQY
TRBV5-4	TRBJ2-5	ASSAQNRGQQETQY
TRBV4-2	TRBJ2-3	ASSQDVTSGGTDTQY
TRBV19	TRBJ2-7	ASSIARGEQY
TRBV27	TRBJ2-3	ASRPVRLAGGDTQY